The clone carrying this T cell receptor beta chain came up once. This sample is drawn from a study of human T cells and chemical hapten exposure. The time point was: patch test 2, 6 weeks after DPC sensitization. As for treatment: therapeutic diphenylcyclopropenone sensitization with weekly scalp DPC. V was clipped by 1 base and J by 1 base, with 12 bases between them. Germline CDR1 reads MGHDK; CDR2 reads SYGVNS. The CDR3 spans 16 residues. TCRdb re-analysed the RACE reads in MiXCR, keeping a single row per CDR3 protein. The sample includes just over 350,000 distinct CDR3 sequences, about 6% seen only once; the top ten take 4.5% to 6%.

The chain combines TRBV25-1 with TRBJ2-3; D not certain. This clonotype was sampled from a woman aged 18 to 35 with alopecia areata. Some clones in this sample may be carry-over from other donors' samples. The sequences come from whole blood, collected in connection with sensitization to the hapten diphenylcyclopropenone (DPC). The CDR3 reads CASSESWGWGTDTQYF. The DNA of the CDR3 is TGTGCCAGCAGTGAATCGTGGGGTTGGGGCACAGATACGCAGTATTTT. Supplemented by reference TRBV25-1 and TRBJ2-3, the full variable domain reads EADIYQTPRYLVIGTGKKITLECSQTMGHDKMYWYQQDPGMELHLIHYSYGVNSTEKGDLSSESTVSRIRTEHFPLTLESARPSHTSQYLCASSESWGWGTDTQYFGPGTRLTVL.